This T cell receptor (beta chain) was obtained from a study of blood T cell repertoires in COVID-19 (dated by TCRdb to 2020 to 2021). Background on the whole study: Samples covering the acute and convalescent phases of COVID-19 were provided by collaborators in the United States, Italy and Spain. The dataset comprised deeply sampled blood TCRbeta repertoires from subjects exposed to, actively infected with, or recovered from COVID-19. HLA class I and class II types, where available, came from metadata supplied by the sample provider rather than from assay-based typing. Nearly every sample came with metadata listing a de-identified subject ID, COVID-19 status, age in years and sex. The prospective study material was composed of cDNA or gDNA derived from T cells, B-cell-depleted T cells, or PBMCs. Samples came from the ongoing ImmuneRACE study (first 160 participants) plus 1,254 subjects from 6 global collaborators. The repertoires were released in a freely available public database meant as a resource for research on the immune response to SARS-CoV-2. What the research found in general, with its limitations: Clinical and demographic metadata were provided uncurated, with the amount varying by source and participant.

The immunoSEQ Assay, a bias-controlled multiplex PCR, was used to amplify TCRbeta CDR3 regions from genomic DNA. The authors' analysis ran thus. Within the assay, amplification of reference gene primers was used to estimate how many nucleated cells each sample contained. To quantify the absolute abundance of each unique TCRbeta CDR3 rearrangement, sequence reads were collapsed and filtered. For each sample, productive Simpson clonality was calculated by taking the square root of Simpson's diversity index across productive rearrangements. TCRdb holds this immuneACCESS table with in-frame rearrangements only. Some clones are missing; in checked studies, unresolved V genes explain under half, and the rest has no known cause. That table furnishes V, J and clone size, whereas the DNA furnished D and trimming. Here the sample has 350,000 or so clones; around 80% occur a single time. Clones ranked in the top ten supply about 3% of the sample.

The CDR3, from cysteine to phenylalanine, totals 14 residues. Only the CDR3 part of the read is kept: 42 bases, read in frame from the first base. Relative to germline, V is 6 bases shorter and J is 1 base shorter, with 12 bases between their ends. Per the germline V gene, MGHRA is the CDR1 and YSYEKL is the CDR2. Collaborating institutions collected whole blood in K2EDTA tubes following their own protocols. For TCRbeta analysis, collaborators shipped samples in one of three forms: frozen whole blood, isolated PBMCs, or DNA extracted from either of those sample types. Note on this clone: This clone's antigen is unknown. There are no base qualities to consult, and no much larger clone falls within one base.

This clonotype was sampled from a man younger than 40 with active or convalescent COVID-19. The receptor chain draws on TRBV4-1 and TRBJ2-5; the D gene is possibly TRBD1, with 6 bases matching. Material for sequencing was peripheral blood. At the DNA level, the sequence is TGCGCCAGCAGGGGGACAACCAGCCAAGAGACCCAGTACTTC. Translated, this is CASRGTTSQETQYF.